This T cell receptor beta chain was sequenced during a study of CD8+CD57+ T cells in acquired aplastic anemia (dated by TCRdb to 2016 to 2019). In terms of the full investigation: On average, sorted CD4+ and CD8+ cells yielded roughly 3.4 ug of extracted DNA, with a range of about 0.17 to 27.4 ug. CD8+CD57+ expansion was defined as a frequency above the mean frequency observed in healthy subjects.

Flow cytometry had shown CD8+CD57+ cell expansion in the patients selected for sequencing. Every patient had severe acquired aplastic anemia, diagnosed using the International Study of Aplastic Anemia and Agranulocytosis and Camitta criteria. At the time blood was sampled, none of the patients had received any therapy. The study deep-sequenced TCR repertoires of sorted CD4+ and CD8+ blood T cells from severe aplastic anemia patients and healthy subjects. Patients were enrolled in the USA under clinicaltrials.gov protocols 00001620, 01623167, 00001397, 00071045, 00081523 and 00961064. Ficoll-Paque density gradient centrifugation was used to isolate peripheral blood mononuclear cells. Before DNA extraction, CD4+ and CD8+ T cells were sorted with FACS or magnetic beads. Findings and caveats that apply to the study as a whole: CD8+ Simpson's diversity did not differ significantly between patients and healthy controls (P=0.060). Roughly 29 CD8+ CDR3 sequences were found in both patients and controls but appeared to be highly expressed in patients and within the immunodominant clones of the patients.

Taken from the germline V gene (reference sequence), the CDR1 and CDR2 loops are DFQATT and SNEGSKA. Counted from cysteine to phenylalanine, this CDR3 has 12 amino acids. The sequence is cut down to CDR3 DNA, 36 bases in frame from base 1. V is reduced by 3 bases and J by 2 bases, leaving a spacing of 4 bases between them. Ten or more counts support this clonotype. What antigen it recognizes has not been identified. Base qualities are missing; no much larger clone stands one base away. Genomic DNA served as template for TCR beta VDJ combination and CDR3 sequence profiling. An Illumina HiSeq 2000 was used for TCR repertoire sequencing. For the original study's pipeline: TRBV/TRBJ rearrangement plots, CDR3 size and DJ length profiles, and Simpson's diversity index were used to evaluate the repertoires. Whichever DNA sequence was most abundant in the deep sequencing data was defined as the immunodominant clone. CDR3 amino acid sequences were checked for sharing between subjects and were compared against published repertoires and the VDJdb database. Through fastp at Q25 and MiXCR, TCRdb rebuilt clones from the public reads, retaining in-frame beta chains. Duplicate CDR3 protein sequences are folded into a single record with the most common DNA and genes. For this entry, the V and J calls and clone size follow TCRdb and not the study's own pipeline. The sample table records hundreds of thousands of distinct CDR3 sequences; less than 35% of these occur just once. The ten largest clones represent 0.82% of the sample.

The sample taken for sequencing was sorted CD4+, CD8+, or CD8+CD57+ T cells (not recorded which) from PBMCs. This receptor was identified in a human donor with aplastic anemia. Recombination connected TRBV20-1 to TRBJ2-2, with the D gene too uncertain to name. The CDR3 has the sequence CSASENTGELFF. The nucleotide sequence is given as TGCAGTGCTAGCGAAAACACCGGGGAGCTGTTTTTT.